The 26 T cell receptor beta chains below come from one sample, sequenced in a study of shared T cell receptors in the human thymus. The table came from immunoSEQ multiplex PCR; TCRdb's copy has only in-frame clones and leaves some out. The table has some 660,000 clones, over 75% seen once. These data were also reused for a study on human thymus T cells.

The material sequenced was thymocytes. Receptor source: a boy less than two years old with a congenital heart defect.

The genes are TRBV4-2 and TRBJ2-1; TRBD2 matches 8 bases. V lost 4 bases and J lost 4; bases outside the gene matches: 9. The CDR3 spans 16 residues. CDR1 is LGHNA, CDR2 YNFKEQ, per germline. The CDR3 DNA reads as TGTGCCAGCAGCCCGACGGCGCGGGGGGATTACAATGAGCAGTTCTTC. Translating it yields CASSPTARGDYNEQFF.

The chain couples TRBV6-1 to TRBJ2-4; D gene ambiguous. Trimming pared 4 bases from V and 0 bases from J, leaving 10 bases between. This CDR3 spans 15 amino acids. Germline loops: CDR1 MNHNS, CDR2 SASEGT. The CDR3 loop is CASSAVSLAKNIQYF. The CDR3 bases are TGTGCCAGCAGTGCGGTCTCTCTAGCCAAAAACATTCAGTACTTC.

This chain links TRBV6-1 with TRBJ1-1; D is uncertain. With 4 bases removed from V and 10 bases from J, the gap between germline ends came to 16 bases. CDR3 size: 13 residues. Germline V CDR1 and CDR2: MNHNS, SASEGT. The CDR3 DNA follows: TGTGCCAGCAGTGGGAGAGGGCTCTGGGGAGCTTTCTTT. Translated, it gives CASSGRGLWGAFF.

J is TRBJ2-2 and V is TRBV5-1; 9 bases are a match to TRBD2. CDR1 SGHRS and CDR2 YFSETQ come from the germline V gene. Trimming at V came to 4 bases and at J to 6 bases, leaving 7 bases not matched to a gene. The CDR3 extends over 15 amino acids. CDR3 sequence: CASSPGLASAGELFF. The CDR3 region has the DNA TGCGCCAGCAGCCCGGGACTAGCCAGTGCCGGGGAGCTGTTTTTT. The full variable domain, rest sourced from reference TRBV5-1 and TRBJ2-2, is KAGVTQTPRYLIKTRGQQVTLSCSPISGHRSVSWYQQTPGQGLQFLFEYFSETQRNKGNFPGRFSGRQFSNSRSEMNVSTLELGDSALYLCASSPGLASAGELFFGEGSRLTVL.

This sequence joins TRBV7-9 and TRBJ1-1; no clear D. The germline CDR1 and CDR2 sequences are SEHNR and FQNEAQ (reference sequence). V was clipped by 3 bases and J by 0 bases, with 5 bases between them. CDR3 length equals 13 residues. Written as DNA, the CDR3 is TGTGCCAGCAGCTTTGAGATGAACACTGAAGCTTTCTTT. This encodes CASSFEMNTEAFF. Full variable domain (remainder filled in from reference TRBV7-9 and TRBJ1-1): DTGVSQNPRHKITKRGQNVTFRCDPISEHNRLYWYRQTLGQGPEFLTYFQNEAQLEKSRLLSDRFSAERPKGSFSTLEIQRTEQGDSAMYLCASSFEMNTEAFFGQGTRLTVV.

CDR3 DNA sequence: TGCGCCAGCAGCCAAAACGGACGGGAAAAATCTGGGGCCAACGTCCTGACTTTC. Translation: CASSQNGREKSGANVLTF. The V gene is TRBV4-3, the J gene TRBJ2-6, with D perhaps TRBD2 (5 bases). Germline V gene lookup returns CDR1 LGHNA and CDR2 YSLEER. V lost 2 bases, J lost 1 base, and 15 bases lay in between. The CDR3 runs to 18 residues.

Note on this clone: Germline is not matched at one junction end, which may reflect a read error. In the same sample, other DNA sequences code for this CDR3. J is TRBJ1-6 and V is TRBV15; 7 nucleotides align to TRBD1. Germline V gene sequence: CDR1 LNHNV, CDR2 YYDKDF (reference sequence). The CDR3 spans 14 residues. The CDR3 sequence is CATSRGDSNSPLHF. CDR3 nucleotides: TGTGCCACCAGCAGAGGGGACAGCAATTCCCCCCTCCACTTT.

V and J are TRBV9 and TRBJ2-3; D gene ambiguous. CDR1 is SGDLS and CDR2 is YYNGEE in the germline V gene. V gave up 2 bases and J gave up 2 bases, with 9 bases separating them. The CDR3 extends over 14 amino acids. The CDR3 nucleotides are TGTGCCAGCAGCGTCTACCCCCACACAGATACGCAGTATTTT. As protein: CASSVYPHTDTQYF.

V gene TRBV2 combines with J gene TRBJ1-1; 7 nucleotides match TRBD1. The CDR3 covers 13 residues. The J segment lost 6 bases and the V segment lost 6 bases, leaving 7 bases of the junction unmatched. CDR1 and CDR2 from the germline V gene are SNHLY and FYNNEI. The CDR3 nucleotides read TGTGCCAGCAGGAGACAGGGATCGGCTGAAGCTTTCTTT. This sequence encodes CASRRQGSAEAFF.

This clone appeared a single time. The V call is TRBV9, the J call TRBJ2-3, with TRBD2 matching over 12 bases. The germline V gene encodes CDR1 SGDLS and CDR2 YYNGEE. After removal of 3 bases from V and 5 bases from J, the junction contained 16 bases not matched to a gene. The CDR3 totals 19 residues. The CDR3 DNA reads TGTGCCAGCAGCGATCCGTTGACTAGCGGGGGACACCCCAGAGATACGCAGTATTTT. Protein: CASSDPLTSGGHPRDTQYF.

This clone appeared once. This chain links TRBV28 with TRBJ2-3, with TRBD2 matching over 12 bases. The CDR3 consists of 19 residues. Trimming cost V 2 bases and J 0 bases; bases outside gene matches: 9. Germline CDR1 MDHEN, CDR2 SYDVKM. CDR3 amino acids: CASSLRLAGGPISTDTQYF. DNA of the CDR3: TGTGCCAGCAGTTTACGCCTAGCGGGAGGGCCTATCAGCACAGATACGCAGTATTTT.

This clone was seen just once. V gene TRBV7-2 combines with J gene TRBJ2-7, with 8 bases identical to TRBD2. Germline values: CDR1 SGHTA, CDR2 FQGNSA. Losses at the gene ends were 2 bases for V and 3 bases for J; bases not matched to a gene: 9. This CDR3 region has 16 residues. This CDR3 reads CASSLRGLVDVYEQYF. DNA of the CDR3: TGTGCCAGCAGCTTACGGGGACTAGTTGATGTCTACGAGCAGTACTTC. Filled out from reference TRBV7-2 and TRBJ2-7, the complete variable domain reads GAGVSQSPSNKVTEKGKDVELRCDPISGHTALYWYRQSLGQGLEFLIYFQGNSAPDKSGLPSDRFSAERTGGSVSTLTIQRTQQEDSAVYLCASSLRGLVDVYEQYFGPGTRLTVT.

Worth noting for this clone: One end of the junction is discordant with germline, which a read error may explain. The rearrangement uses TRBV4-2 and TRBJ2-5; TRBD2 agrees at 13 bases. The CDR3 extends over 19 amino acids. Germline loops: CDR1 LGHNA, CDR2 YNFKEQ. The CDR3, as DNA: TGTGCCAGCAGCCAAGATCAACTAGCGGGGGGGCTAAGACAAGTGACCCAGTACTTC. This translates into CASSQDQLAGGLRQVTQYF.

This clone was seen once. V usage is TRBV11-2 and J usage is TRBJ2-1; TRBD1 agrees at 8 bases. Germline assignment: CDR1 SGHAT and CDR2 FQNNGV. V was pared by 4 bases and J by 6 bases, with 11 bases of the junction left unmatched. The CDR3 contains 16 residues. CDR3 nucleotides: TGTGCCAGCAGCTCCGAATGGGAGCAGGGGGCCAATGAGCAGTTCTTC. It encodes CASSSEWEQGANEQFF.

This sequence joins TRBV9 and TRBJ1-1; 10 nucleotides align to TRBD1. The CDR3 spans 14 residues. Germline lookup yields CDR1 SGDLS and CDR2 YYNGEE. The trim removed 5 bases at V and 3 bases at J, leaving 4 bases unmatched. The CDR3 region is CASRGGTGDTEAFF. In DNA, the CDR3 is TGTGCCAGCAGAGGGGGGACAGGGGACACTGAAGCTTTCTTT.

This chain connects TRBV28 to TRBJ2-1; perhaps TRBD2 as D (5 bases). Germline CDR1 reads MDHEN; CDR2 reads SYDVKM. The length of the CDR3 is 18 residues. Trimming removed 2 bases from V and 5 bases from J, with 22 bases in between. DNA for the CDR3: TGTGCCAGCAGTTTAATTAGTTCCGTCGGGGTAGGCCACAATGAGCAGTTCTTC. Its translation is CASSLISSVGVGHNEQFF. Supplemented by reference TRBV28 and TRBJ2-1, the full variable domain reads DVKVTQSSRYLVKRTGEKVFLECVQDMDHENMFWYRQDPGLGLRLIYFSYDVKMKEKGDIPEGYSVSREKKERFSLILESASTNQTSMYLCASSLISSVGVGHNEQFFGPGTRLTVL.

The chain has TRBV5-6 and TRBJ1-4, with 7 positions matching TRBD1. The CDR3 consists of 16 residues. V was clipped by 4 bases and J by 2 bases; unmatched bases: 8. Germline V gives CDR1 SGHDT, CDR2 YYEEEE. The CDR3, as DNA: TGTGCCAGCAGCCCGAACAGGGGTTCGACTAATGAAAAACTGTTTTTT. It translates to CASSPNRGSTNEKLFF.

This chain links TRBV10-3 with TRBJ2-7, with TRBD1 identical over 7 bases. The CDR3 sequence is 16 residues long. CDR1 is ENHRY, CDR2 SYGVKD, per germline. Unmatched junction bases numbered 8, after V lost 2 bases and J lost 1 base. Written as DNA, the CDR3 is TGTGCCATCAGTGAGCCCGGCGGACAGGTTTCCTACGAGCAGTACTTC. Protein product: CAISEPGGQVSYEQYF.

This clone was detected only once. The V call is TRBV6-5, the J call TRBJ2-7, with D maybe TRBD2 (6 bases). Trimming took off 2 bases at V and 2 bases at J, with 16 bases between the two ends. Germline V gives CDR1 MNHEY, CDR2 SVGAGI. This CDR3 spans 16 amino acids. CDR3 in amino acids: CASSYNRDWKPYEQYF. The CDR3 DNA reads as TGTGCCAGCAGTTACAACCGGGACTGGAAGCCCTACGAGCAGTACTTC.

The V gene is TRBV5-1, the J gene TRBJ1-1, with 9 positions matching TRBD1. The germline gives CDR1 SGHRS, CDR2 YFSETQ. V was clipped by 0 bases and J by 0 bases; unmatched bases: 9. The CDR3 extends over 18 amino acids. The CDR3 nucleotides read TGCGCCAGCAGCTTGGGACGGGACAGGGCGTTTGTGAACACTGAAGCTTTCTTT. It codes for CASSLGRDRAFVNTEAFF.

The chain links TRBV5-8 to TRBJ1-3, with D unclear. Looked up from germline, CDR1 is SGHTS and CDR2 is YDEGEE. The CDR3 totals 14 residues. The V end was cut by 1 base, the J end by 0 bases, with 5 bases between. The CDR3 loop reads CASSLSYSGNTIYF. CDR3 DNA: TGTGCCAGCAGCTTGTCGTACTCTGGAAACACCATATATTTT. The entire variable domain, with the rest obtained from reference TRBV5-8 and TRBJ1-3, is as follows: EAGVTQSPTHLIKTRGQQATLRCSPISGHTSVYWYQQALGLGLQFLLWYDEGEERNRGNFPPRFSGRQFPNYSSELNVNALELEDSALYLCASSLSYSGNTIYFGEGSWLTVV.

The chain combines TRBV4-1 with TRBJ1-5; the D is unclear. The germline CDR1 and CDR2 sequences are MGHRA and YSYEKL. Between the trimmed V and J ends, which lost 0 bases and 4 bases, there was a span of 10 bases. The CDR3 totals 15 residues. The CDR3 bases are TGCGCCAGCAGCCAAGAATTGTCGAGAAATCAGCCCCAGCATTTT. Amino acids: CASSQELSRNQPQHF.

The V gene is TRBV29-1, the J gene TRBJ2-1; 7 bases match TRBD1. Germline V gene lookup returns CDR1 SQVTM and CDR2 ANQGSEA. V was clipped by 7 bases and J by 4 bases; unmatched bases: 13. This CDR3 region has 15 residues. CDR3 coding DNA: TGCAGCGCTGGGGCGAGCGACAGGGTTTACAATGAGCAGTTCTTC. This translates into CSAGASDRVYNEQFF.

In its sample, this clone was seen once. V gene TRBV25-1 combines with J gene TRBJ2-7, with D unclear. With 10 bases removed from V and 4 bases from J, the gap between germline ends came to 20 bases. Germline V lookup: CDR1 MGHDK, CDR2 SYGVNS. The CDR3 consists of 14 residues. The CDR3 reads CATLPGRQRYEQYF. The CDR3 DNA reads as TGTGCCACCCTTCCCGGCAGGCAGAGATACGAGCAGTACTTC.

This clone appeared a few times. The rearrangement links TRBV7-9 to TRBJ1-4, with TRBD1 identical over 7 bases. J was trimmed by 0 bases and V by 1 base; bases with no gene match: 5. The germline V gene has CDR1 SEHNR and CDR2 FQNEAQ (reference sequence). The CDR3 consists of 17 residues. The CDR3 DNA sequence: TGTGCCAGCAGCTTAGTCGGACAGGCGCCAACTAATGAAAAACTGTTTTTT. Its protein is CASSLVGQAPTNEKLFF.

This chain joins TRBV6-1 and TRBJ2-2; D call uncertain. This CDR3 is 14 amino acids long. The germline gives CDR1 MNHNS, CDR2 SASEGT. The V end was cut by 6 bases, the J end by 2 bases, with 10 bases between. The CDR3 DNA reads as TGTGCCAGCAGCCTCTACAGTAACACCGGGGAGCTGTTTTTT. It specifies CASSLYSNTGELFF.